Following are 29 T cell receptor beta chains from one sample sequenced in a study of T cells in localized non-small cell lung cancer. Method: immunoSEQ multiplex PCR; TCRdb's copy keeps in-frame clones and lacks some. The sample consists of some 13,000 clones, about 86% of them appearing once. The sequencing here drew on peripheral blood, taken before any cancer treatment. The receptors originated from a male donor older than 55 with stage III lung adenocarcinoma.

The V call is TRBV9, the J call TRBJ2-5, with 9 bases matching TRBD1. J was trimmed by 5 bases and V by 0 bases; bases with no gene match: 5. This CDR3 has 15 amino acids. Germline-derived CDR1 and CDR2 are SGDLS and YYNGEE. CDR3 amino acids: CASSVGTGVGETQYF. CDR3 coding DNA: TGTGCCAGCAGCGTAGGGACAGGGGTCGGGGAGACCCAGTACTTC.

The V gene is TRBV6-5, the J gene TRBJ2-7, with 7 bases lining up with TRBD1. CDR3 length: 12 residues. Germline loops: CDR1 MNHEY, CDR2 SVGAGI. V shed 6 bases and J 5 bases; nucleotides not matched to a gene: 4. The DNA for the CDR3 is TGTGCCAGCAGGAACGACAGGGACGAGCAGTACTTC. This codes for CASRNDRDEQYF.

J is TRBJ1-2 and V is TRBV19; the D gene is possibly TRBD1 (5 bases). V was pared by 3 bases and J by 8 bases, with 13 bases between. This CDR3 region has 13 residues. Germline V CDR1 and CDR2: LNHDA, SQIVND (reference sequence). For the CDR3, the DNA is TGTGCCAGTAGTATGGTACAGGATGGAGGCTACACCTTC. It codes for CASSMVQDGGYTF.

The rearrangement joins TRBV6-1 to TRBJ1-5, with D uncertain. The V end lost 2 bases, the J end lost 5 bases, and 16 bases lay between the germline ends. Per the germline V gene, CDR1 is MNHNS and CDR2 is SASEGT. The CDR3 is 16 residues long. This CDR3 is CASSEKTRLEDQPQHF. CDR3 sequence (DNA): TGTGCCAGCAGTGAAAAAACTAGGCTCGAGGATCAGCCCCAGCATTTT.

This rearrangement joins TRBV7-9 to TRBJ2-7, with TRBD2 as a possible D gene (5 bases). V lost 4 bases and J 7 bases, leaving 14 bases between the germline ends. The germline V gene encodes CDR1 SEHNR and CDR2 FQNEAQ (reference sequence). CDR3 size: 13 residues. This CDR3 reads CASSSRGYGEQYF. The CDR3 coding sequence is TGTGCCAGCAGCTCAAGAGGGTACGGAGAGCAGTACTTC. Looking up the rest from reference TRBV7-9 and TRBJ2-7 gives the full variable domain: DTGVSQNPRHKITKRGQNVTFRCDPISEHNRLYWYRQTLGQGPEFLTYFQNEAQLEKSRLLSDRFSAERPKGSFSTLEIQRTEQGDSAMYLCASSSRGYGEQYFGPGTRLTVT.

The CDR3 nucleotides are TGTGCCAGCAGTTTGCTCTTGTCGACAGGCTGCTCTGGAAACACCATATATTTT. This codes for CASSLLLSTGCSGNTIYF. J is TRBJ1-3 and V is TRBV27; TRBD1 might be the D (6 bases). The V gene's germline CDR1 is MNHEY and CDR2 SMNVEV (reference sequence). V lost 3 bases and J 0 bases, leaving 18 bases between the germline ends. The CDR3 is made up of 18 amino acids.

The chain couples TRBV5-1 to TRBJ2-7; 10 nucleotides match TRBD2. Germline CDR1 and CDR2: SGHRS and YFSETQ. This CDR3 comprises 16 residues. V trimming: 2 bases; J trimming: 2 bases; junction bases outside the gene matches: 7. The CDR3 bases are TGCGCCAGCAGCTTTGCTCCCCTAGCGGGGGCCTACGAGCAGTACTTC. Its translation is CASSFAPLAGAYEQYF.

The CDR3 reads CASSLETGGPGAQYF. The CDR3 bases are TGTGCCAGCAGCTTGGAGACCGGGGGACCTGGGGCCCAGTACTTC. V usage is TRBV5-4 and J usage is TRBJ2-5; D may be TRBD2 (6 bases). Germline CDR1 SGHNT, CDR2 YYREEE (reference sequence). Trimming left V 0 bases short and J 9 bases short, with 18 bases between. The CDR3 spans 15 residues.

This clone was counted once. V gene TRBV6-1 combines with J gene TRBJ1-2; a weak D match, TRBD1 (5 bases). This CDR3 is 11 amino acids long. The germline V gene encodes CDR1 MNHNS and CDR2 SASEGT. Trimming pared 10 bases from V and 8 bases from J, leaving 14 bases between. The CDR3 reads CANRGGDGYTF. The CDR3 DNA follows: TGTGCCAACCGCGGGGGGGACGGCTACACCTTC.

The CDR3 coding sequence is TGTGCCAGCAGTGAAATACAGATTAGCAATCAGCCCCAGCATTTT. Protein product: CASSEIQISNQPQHF. The chain recombines TRBV2 with TRBJ1-5; D remains unclear. Germline CDR1 reads SNHLY; CDR2 reads FYNNEI. CDR3 length: 15 residues. V was trimmed by 2 bases and J by 0 bases, leaving 8 bases between them. Drawing the rest from reference TRBV2 and TRBJ1-5, the complete variable domain is EPEVTQTPSHQVTQMGQEVILRCVPISNHLYFYWYRQILGQKVEFLVSFYNNEISEKSEIFDDQFSVERPDGSNFTLKIRSTKLEDSAMYFCASSEIQISNQPQHFGDGTRLSIL.

The genes are TRBV7-2 and TRBJ2-3; D is unresolved. Germline assignment: CDR1 SGHTA and CDR2 FQGNSA. The V gene lost 1 base and the J gene lost 2 bases, with 10 bases spanning the gap. The CDR3 is made up of 15 amino acids. The CDR3 region is CASSLVGRLTDTQYF. The DNA of the CDR3 is TGTGCCAGCAGCTTAGTCGGCCGCCTCACAGATACGCAGTATTTT. Full variable domain (outside the CDR3, taken from reference TRBV7-2 and TRBJ2-3): GAGVSQSPSNKVTEKGKDVELRCDPISGHTALYWYRQSLGQGLEFLIYFQGNSAPDKSGLPSDRFSAERTGGSVSTLTIQRTQQEDSAVYLCASSLVGRLTDTQYFGPGTRLTVL.

This sequence joins TRBV10-2 and TRBJ1-1; D is possibly TRBD1 (6 bases). The CDR3 extends over 13 amino acids. CDR1 and CDR2 (germline): WSHSY, SAAADI. Trimming stripped 6 bases from V and 2 bases from J, with 10 bases between. The CDR3 sequence: CASRGQLNTEAFF. CDR3 coding DNA: TGCGCCAGCAGGGGACAACTAAACACTGAAGCTTTCTTT.

A single count supports this clone. The rearrangement joins TRBV7-2 to TRBJ1-5; no firm D call. The CDR3 is 13 residues long. Germline CDR1 reads SGHTA; CDR2 reads FQGNSA. Trimming shortened V by 5 bases and J by 6 bases, and 11 bases separated the two germline ends. The CDR3 DNA is TGTGCCAGCAGCCCCGGGCTACGTCAGCCCCAGCATTTT. Translating gives CASSPGLRQPQHF.

This clone was observed once. The chain uses TRBV5-8 and TRBJ2-3; no reliable D call. V shed 0 bases and J shed 0 bases, with 8 bases lying between them. Germline CDR1 is SGHTS and CDR2 is YDEGEE. The CDR3 is 15 residues long. CDR3 DNA: TGTGCCAGCAGCTTGGGACGACTTAGCACAGATACGCAGTATTTT. Its translation: CASSLGRLSTDTQYF.

The genes are TRBV19 and TRBJ2-5; D remains ambiguous. The V end lost 7 bases, the J end lost 5 bases, and 8 bases lay between the germline ends. The CDR3 is made up of 11 amino acids. CDR1 is LNHDA and CDR2 is SQIVND in the germline V gene (reference sequence). CDR3 sequence: CASTLGETQYF. CDR3 DNA: TGTGCCAGTACCCTGGGGGAGACCCAGTACTTC.

The genes are TRBV29-1 and TRBJ2-7; D remains ambiguous. This CDR3 comprises 15 residues. V was cut by 3 bases and J by 0 bases, with 15 bases left in between. Germline CDR1 reads SQVTM; CDR2 reads ANQGSEA. CDR3 protein: CSVDKGALSSYEQYF. The CDR3 coding sequence is TGCAGCGTTGATAAAGGAGCTCTTAGCTCCTACGAGCAGTACTTC.

This clone was found once. The chain couples TRBV19 to TRBJ2-3; 9 bases match TRBD1. Per germline, CDR1 LNHDA and CDR2 SQIVND (reference sequence). The CDR3 extends over 16 amino acids. With V trimmed by 1 base and J by 3 bases, 5 bases remained unmatched. The CDR3 sequence is CASSIGWTGATDTQYF. Here the CDR3 DNA reads TGTGCCAGTAGTATAGGGTGGACAGGGGCTACAGATACGCAGTATTTT.

In nucleotides, the CDR3 is TGTGCCAGCAGTGAAGCCCTCGGGGGAGTGGGCGACTATGGCTACACCTTC. Translating it yields CASSEALGGVGDYGYTF. The chain combines TRBV6-1 with TRBJ1-2; tentative D call: TRBD1 (5 bases). The CDR3 runs 17 residues. The V end lost 0 bases, the J end lost 3 bases, and 17 bases lay between the germline ends. From germline, CDR1 is MNHNS and CDR2 SASEGT.

The J gene is TRBJ1-1, the V gene TRBV11-2; D is undetermined. CDR1 and CDR2 from the germline V gene are SGHAT and FQNNGV. The CDR3 extends over 15 amino acids. Trimming took off 0 bases at V and 1 base at J, with 9 bases between the two ends. The CDR3 nucleotides read TGTGCCAGCAGCTTAGAATTAAGCCGGAACACTGAAGCTTTCTTT. Translated, it gives CASSLELSRNTEAFF.

The V call is TRBV5-1, the J call TRBJ1-2, with D possibly matching TRBD1 (6 bases). The CDR3 runs to 14 residues. In germline, CDR1 is SGHRS, CDR2 YFSETQ. V was trimmed by 4 bases and J by 7 bases, leaving 17 bases between them. The CDR3 DNA sequence: TGCGCCAGCAGCCCCCTCACAGGGAGCGGTGGCTACACCTTC. Amino acids: CASSPLTGSGGYTF.

This clone was seen once. J is TRBJ1-1 and V is TRBV2, with unresolved D. Germline V gene sequence: CDR1 SNHLY, CDR2 FYNNEI. V lost 4 bases and J lost 4, with 10 bases in between. The CDR3 runs to 13 residues. The CDR3 nucleotides read TGTGCCAGCAGTGTGGCGGCAGCCACTGAAGCTTTCTTT. Translation: CASSVAAATEAFF.

Details on this clone: Other DNA sequences in this sample translate to the same CDR3. The V gene is TRBV4-1, the J gene TRBJ1-1; no firm D call. Germline loops: CDR1 MGHRA, CDR2 YSYEKL. V was trimmed by 0 bases and J by 6 bases, leaving 11 bases between them. The CDR3 covers 14 residues. This CDR3 is CASSQERRRAEAFF. CDR3 coding DNA: TGCGCCAGCAGCCAAGAAAGAAGGAGGGCTGAAGCTTTCTTT.

The V gene is TRBV7-9, the J gene TRBJ2-6; D is undetermined. Germline CDR1 SEHNR, CDR2 FQNEAQ (reference sequence). V shed 1 base and J shed 0 bases, with 4 bases lying between them. The CDR3 extends over 15 amino acids. This CDR3 reads CASSLGHSGANVLTF. The CDR3 coding sequence is TGTGCCAGCAGCTTAGGGCACTCTGGGGCCAACGTCCTGACTTTC.

The count of this clone is one. The chain employs TRBV19 and TRBJ1-2, with D unclear. V lost 10 bases and J 4 bases, leaving 10 bases between the germline ends. Germline V gene sequence: CDR1 LNHDA, CDR2 SQIVND (reference sequence). The CDR3 has 11 amino acids. The CDR3 bases are TGTGCCACCCAAACAGTCTATGGCTACACCTTC. It codes for CATQTVYGYTF.

This chain connects TRBV5-4 to TRBJ2-7; 7 bases align to TRBD2. Germline V lookup: CDR1 SGHNT, CDR2 YYREEE (reference sequence). Trimming cost V 2 bases and J 2 bases; bases outside gene matches: 4. CDR3 size: 14 residues. The CDR3 loop is CASSFSLAAYEQYF. The CDR3 DNA reads as TGTGCCAGCAGCTTTTCGCTAGCGGCCTACGAGCAGTACTTC. The full variable domain, rest sourced from reference TRBV5-4 and TRBJ2-7, is ETGVTQSPTHLIKTRGQQVTLRCSSQSGHNTVSWYQQALGQGPQFIFQYYREEENGRGNFPPRFSGLQFPNYSSELNVNALELDDSALYLCASSFSLAAYEQYFGPGTRLTVT.

Concerning this clone itself: Different DNA sequences within this sample yield the same CDR3. V is TRBV27 and J is TRBJ2-7; D is perhaps TRBD2 (6 bases). The germline CDR1 and CDR2 sequences are MNHEY and SMNVEV (reference sequence). V lost 3 bases and J 0 bases, leaving 12 bases between the germline ends. CDR3 size: 15 residues. DNA of the CDR3: TGTGCCAGCAGTTTGGCAGGACTAAGCTCCTACGAGCAGTACTTC. Protein sequence: CASSLAGLSSYEQYF.

This clone was counted once. The chain couples TRBV6-1 to TRBJ1-3; D not certain. CDR1 is MNHNS, CDR2 SASEGT, per germline. CDR3 length: 17 amino acids. Trimming removed 2 bases at V and 0 bases at J, with 14 bases between. The CDR3 spells CASSERNSPSSGNTIYF. CDR3 nucleotide sequence: TGTGCCAGCAGTGAAAGGAACTCTCCGAGCTCTGGAAACACCATATATTTT.

The chain combines TRBV7-2 with TRBJ2-5, with TRBD2 matching over 8 bases. CDR3 size: 16 residues. CDR1 is SGHTA, CDR2 FQGNSA, per germline. The junction had 11 bases not matched to a gene; V was cut back by 5 bases and J by 3 bases. This CDR3 reads CASSQAGLGMEETQYF. The CDR3 DNA reads TGTGCCAGCAGCCAGGCGGGACTAGGAATGGAAGAGACCCAGTACTTC.

This clone was recorded a few times. The genes are TRBV10-2 and TRBJ2-1; D ambiguous. V dropped 0 bases and J dropped 10 bases, with 4 bases sitting between them. Germline loops: CDR1 WSHSY, CDR2 SAAADI. The CDR3 covers 11 residues. The CDR3 loop is CASSESREQFF. In nucleotides, the CDR3 is TGCGCCAGCAGTGAGTCTCGCGAGCAGTTCTTC.